The next 21 T cell receptor beta chains were all read from a single sample in a study of blood T cell repertoires in COVID-19. Measured with immunoSEQ multiplex PCR; TCRdb has only the in-frame clones, and not every one. Altogether over 200,000 clones are present, around nine tenths being singletons, with the ten largest covering 2.5% to 3.5%. The sequenced sample was peripheral blood. The receptors come from a woman aged 60 to 75 with acute or convalescent COVID-19.

The V gene is TRBV20-1, the J gene TRBJ2-3; D possibly corresponds to TRBD2 (5 bases). The CDR3 totals 14 residues. Germline CDR1 is DFQATT and CDR2 is SNEGSKA (reference sequence). The V end was cut by 3 bases, the J end by 3 bases, with 13 bases between. The CDR3 loop reads CSASSRTVTDTQYF. The CDR3 DNA reads TGCAGTGCTAGTTCCAGGACTGTAACAGATACGCAGTATTTT.

This clone appeared once. This chain links TRBV7-6 with TRBJ2-2, with 9 bases that match TRBD2. Germline V gene lookup returns CDR1 SGHVS and CDR2 FNYEAQ. Trimming cost V 5 bases and J 5 bases; bases outside gene matches: 9. This CDR3 spans 16 amino acids. Written as DNA, the CDR3 is TGTGCCAGCAGCCAGGGACCGGGACTAGCAACCGGGGAGCTGTTTTTT. This gives the protein CASSQGPGLATGELFF. Filled out from reference TRBV7-6 and TRBJ2-2, the complete variable domain reads GAGVSQSPRYKVTKRGQDVALRCDPISGHVSLYWYRQALGQGPEFLTYFNYEAQQDKSGLPNDRFSAERPEGSISTLTIQRTEQRDSAMYRCASSQGPGLATGELFFGEGSRLTVL.

The gene calls are TRBV4-2 and TRBJ1-3; 9 nucleotides line up with TRBD1. The V gene's germline CDR1 is LGHNA and CDR2 YNFKEQ. CDR3 length: 18 residues. Trimming at V came to 0 bases and at J to 4 bases, leaving 10 bases not matched to a gene. CDR3 DNA: TGTGCCAGCAGCCAAGACCGACGGGGACAGGGATCCGGAAACACCATATATTTT. This codes for CASSQDRRGQGSGNTIYF.

The CDR3 loop is CASSLTGGAQHF. CDR3 in DNA: TGTGCCAGCAGCTTAACTGGTGGAGCCCAGCATTTT. The gene calls are TRBV7-3 and TRBJ1-5; no clear D. V was clipped by 0 bases and J by 11 bases, with 8 bases between them. CDR1 is SGHTA and CDR2 is FQGTGA in the germline V gene. This CDR3 has 12 amino acids.

The chain couples TRBV6-5 to TRBJ1-6; TRBD1 agrees at 7 bases. This CDR3 contains 15 residues. The V and J ends lost 7 bases and 11 bases, in that order; junction bases with no gene match: 14. In germline, CDR1 is MNHEY, CDR2 SVGAGI. The CDR3 is CASTREKGAGAPLHF. CDR3 bases: TGTGCCAGCACTCGAGAGAAGGGGGCCGGGGCACCCCTCCACTTT.

J is TRBJ2-7 and V is TRBV5-1; maybe TRBD2 (6 bases). The CDR3 spans 14 residues. V shed 0 bases and J shed 6 bases, with 13 bases lying between them. CDR1 and CDR2 from the germline V gene are SGHRS and YFSETQ. The CDR3 is CASSLDPGGGEQYF. The CDR3 DNA follows: TGCGCCAGCAGCTTGGATCCTGGGGGAGGCGAGCAGTACTTC.

The gene calls are TRBV28 and TRBJ2-5; 8 bases agree with TRBD1. The germline V gene has CDR1 MDHEN and CDR2 SYDVKM. The CDR3 runs to 15 residues. V dropped 3 bases and J dropped 3; count of bases not matched to a gene: 6. The CDR3: CASSFLGQVKETQYF. The CDR3 nucleotides are TGTGCCAGCAGTTTCTTGGGACAGGTAAAAGAGACCCAGTACTTC.

The chain joins TRBV11-3 to TRBJ2-1; 9 positions agree with TRBD2. CDR1 and CDR2 from the germline V gene are SGHNT and YENEEA. Losses at the gene ends were 2 bases for V and 5 bases for J; bases not matched to a gene: 7. The CDR3 extends over 16 amino acids. DNA for the CDR3: TGTGCCAGCAGCTTATCCAAGCTAGCGGGAAACAATGAGCAGTTCTTC. Translating gives CASSLSKLAGNNEQFF.

This clone has a single count. DNA of the CDR3: TGCGCCAGTTCGACACGCTGGTTGGACTATAATTCACCCCTCCACTTT. It specifies CASSTRWLDYNSPLHF. The chain couples TRBV10-2 to TRBJ1-6, with unresolved D. The CDR3 loop spans 16 amino acids. V dropped 9 bases and J dropped 3 bases, with 18 bases sitting between them. Germline V gene data show CDR1 as WSHSY and CDR2 as SAAADI.

V and J are TRBV4-2 and TRBJ1-5; 10 bases agree with TRBD1. CDR1 LGHNA and CDR2 YNFKEQ come from the germline V gene. This CDR3 has 17 amino acids. The V segment lost 0 bases and the J segment 4 bases; nucleotides outside the gene matches: 6. The CDR3 loop reads CASSQDWGQGLNQPQHF. In DNA form, the CDR3 reads TGTGCCAGCAGCCAAGATTGGGGACAGGGGTTAAATCAGCCCCAGCATTTT.

The chain couples TRBV11-1 to TRBJ2-7, with D perhaps TRBD1 (6 bases). The CDR3 extends over 14 amino acids. The V gene's germline CDR1 is SGHAT and CDR2 FQDESV (reference sequence). With 2 bases removed from V and 2 bases from J, the gap between germline ends came to 10 bases. The CDR3 here is CASSLSNRAYEQYF. As DNA, the CDR3 is TGTGCCAGCAGCTTATCGAACAGGGCCTACGAGCAGTACTTC.

The chain employs TRBV11-1 and TRBJ1-2; D is unclear. The V end lost 3 bases, the J end lost 0 bases, and 8 bases lay between the germline ends. Germline CDR1 and CDR2: SGHAT and FQDESV (reference sequence). The CDR3 sequence is 14 residues long. The CDR3 DNA reads as TGTGCCAGCAGCTTCGGCGGAGCTAACTATGGCTACACCTTC. It codes for CASSFGGANYGYTF.

Turning to this clone: One end of the junction does not line up with germline, which may come from a read error. The chain joins TRBV7-7 to TRBJ1-2; a weak D match, TRBD1 (5 bases). The CDR3 sequence is 16 residues long. Germline V CDR1 and CDR2: SSHAT, FNYEAQ (reference sequence). The CDR3 DNA follows: TGTGCTAGCAGCTTAGAGGCTTCGCGGGACCACTATGGCTACACCTTC. Translating it yields CASSLEASRDHYGYTF.

V and J are TRBV19 and TRBJ2-3; TRBD1 matches at 9 bases. CDR3 length: 14 amino acids. The V gene's germline CDR1 is LNHDA and CDR2 SQIVND (reference sequence). Trimming took 6 bases from V and 5 from J; bases not matched to a gene: 6. The CDR3 DNA is TGTGCCAGTAGATTTACAGGGGGCAGAGATACGCAGTATTTT. Translation: CASRFTGGRDTQYF.

The V and J genes are TRBV29-1 and TRBJ1-3; D is ambiguous. The CDR3 covers 11 residues. The germline CDR1 and CDR2 sequences are SQVTM and ANQGSEA. Trimming shortened V by 4 bases and J by 3 bases, and 4 bases separated the two germline ends. CDR3 nucleotides: TGCAGCGTTGTATTTGGAAACACCATATATTTT. Protein sequence: CSVVFGNTIYF.

This clone was picked up one time. This chain joins TRBV15 and TRBJ1-5; D might be TRBD1 (6 bases). The CDR3 is made up of 16 amino acids. V was trimmed by 1 base and J by 1 base, leaving 11 bases between them. Germline CDR1 LNHNV, CDR2 YYDKDF (reference sequence). This CDR3 is CATSRVTGSSNQPQHF. CDR3 DNA sequence: TGTGCCACCAGCAGAGTAACAGGGAGCAGCAATCAGCCCCAGCATTTT. The entire variable domain, with the rest obtained from reference TRBV15 and TRBJ1-5, is as follows: DAMVIQNPRYQVTQFGKPVTLSCSQTLNHNVMYWYQQKSSQAPKLLFHYYDKDFNNEADTPDNFQSRRPNTSFCFLDIRSPGLGDTAMYLCATSRVTGSSNQPQHFGDGTRLSIL.

V is TRBV5-1 and J is TRBJ2-3, with 10 bases matching TRBD2. Per germline, CDR1 SGHRS and CDR2 YFSETQ. Trimming at V came to 5 bases and at J to 1 base, leaving 4 bases not matched to a gene. This CDR3 spans 15 amino acids. The CDR3 DNA is TGCGCCAGCAGACAAACTAGCGGGGGCACAGATACGCAGTATTTT. This translates into CASRQTSGGTDTQYF.

The chain has TRBV28 and TRBJ1-2; 9 bases align to TRBD1. The length of the CDR3 is 16 residues. V shed 5 bases, J shed 4 bases, and the junction held 11 bases outside the gene matches. Germline V lookup: CDR1 MDHEN, CDR2 SYDVKM. The CDR3 reads CASSPPGTGFIYGYTF. CDR3 DNA sequence: TGTGCCAGCAGTCCCCCCGGGACAGGGTTCATCTATGGCTACACCTTC.

The chain couples TRBV21-1 to TRBJ1-2. TRBV21-1 is shown as a pseudogene. The CDR3 runs 11 residues. CDR3: CASSTLRGDTF. The CDR3 nucleotides are TGTGCCAGCAGTACCCTGAGAGGAGACACCTTC.

This rearrangement joins TRBV6-2 or TRBV6-3 to TRBJ2-7, with D hard to call. Germline loops: CDR1 MNHEY, CDR2 SVGEGT. Between the trimmed V and J ends, which lost 0 bases and 4 bases, there was a span of 7 bases. The CDR3 covers 13 residues. CDR3 DNA sequence: TGTGCCAGCAGTTACTCTGGGCTATACGAGCAGTACTTC. Amino acid sequence: CASSYSGLYEQYF.

V is TRBV5-1 and J is TRBJ2-3, with 8 positions matching TRBD2. CDR1 is SGHRS, CDR2 YFSETQ, per germline. V shed 2 bases and J 5 bases; nucleotides not matched to a gene: 4. CDR3 length: 14 residues. Here the CDR3 reads CASSFGGAGDTQYF. The CDR3 coding sequence is TGCGCCAGCAGCTTCGGGGGGGCCGGAGATACGCAGTATTTT.